These T cell receptor beta chains were read from a single sample in a study of blood T cell repertoires in COVID-19. Here immunoSEQ multiplex PCR was the method, and the copy in TCRdb shows in-frame clones only, minus some. The repertoire consists of around 140,000 clones, with about 89% occurring once and the leading ten covering approximately 6.1%. The sequenced sample was peripheral blood. The receptors originated from an elderly man with acute or convalescent COVID-19. The CDR3 runs from the conserved cysteine through the conserved F or W. The D gene is left open where the match is weak. Only part of the rows carry a size: once, few, many, or a class if the clone is expanded.

v_call: TRBV15; d_call: NA; clone_size: NA; j_call: TRBJ2-1; cdr3_aa: CATSRGLAEQFF; cdr3_nt: TGTGCCACCAGCAGAGGTCTAGCGGAGCAGTTCTTC
v_call: TRBV18; d_call: TRBD2; clone_size: NA; j_call: TRBJ2-1; cdr3_aa: CASSPAGAISGEQFF; cdr3_nt: TGTGCCAGCTCACCGGCGGGAGCCATCTCCGGTGAGCAGTTCTTC
v_call: TRBV11-2; d_call: TRBD2; clone_size: NA; j_call: TRBJ2-1; cdr3_aa: CASSLSVRRGGPNEQFF; cdr3_nt: TGTGCCAGCAGCTTATCAGTCCGGCGGGGGGGCCCAAATGAGCAGTTCTTC
v_call: TRBV24-1; d_call: TRBD2; clone_size: once; j_call: TRBJ2-1; cdr3_aa: CATSDPQLAGGEQFF; cdr3_nt: TGTGCCACCAGTGATCCCCAACTAGCGGGAGGTGAGCAGTTCTTC
v_call: TRBV4-1; d_call: TRBD2; clone_size: NA; j_call: TRBJ2-7; cdr3_aa: CASSLEFRPLSGGLYEQYF; cdr3_nt: TGCGCCAGCAGCCTGGAGTTCAGACCACTTAGCGGGGGCCTATACGAGCAGTACTTC
v_call: TRBV27; d_call: TRBD2; clone_size: NA; j_call: TRBJ2-7; cdr3_aa: CASRLTSGLTYEQYF; cdr3_nt: TGTGCCAGCAGACTCACTAGCGGACTAACCTACGAGCAGTACTTC
v_call: TRBV19; d_call: NA; clone_size: NA; j_call: TRBJ2-4; cdr3_aa: CASTFPVRGVNIQYF; cdr3_nt: TGTGCCAGTACTTTTCCGGTCAGGGGGGTAAACATTCAGTACTTC
v_call: TRBV27; d_call: TRBD1; clone_size: few; j_call: TRBJ2-7; cdr3_aa: CASRPDRVSYEQYF; cdr3_nt: TGTGCCAGCAGACCGGACAGGGTCTCCTACGAGCAGTACTTC
v_call: TRBV5-1; d_call: NA; clone_size: few; j_call: TRBJ2-5; cdr3_aa: CASSRDFRRETQYF; cdr3_nt: TGCGCCAGCAGCCGAGATTTCCGCCGTGAGACCCAGTACTTC
v_call: TRBV11-3; d_call: NA; clone_size: NA; j_call: TRBJ2-4; cdr3_aa: CASSLDGLGIQYF; cdr3_nt: TGTGCCAGCAGCTTAGACGGACTGGGCATTCAGTACTTC
v_call: TRBV2; d_call: TRBD2; clone_size: NA; j_call: TRBJ2-1; cdr3_aa: CASREMTSGGEQFF; cdr3_nt: TGTGCCAGCAGGGAAATGACTAGCGGGGGCGAGCAGTTCTTC
v_call: TRBV29-1; d_call: TRBD1; clone_size: NA; j_call: TRBJ1-2; cdr3_aa: CSVELAGGYGYTF; cdr3_nt: TGCAGCGTTGAACTGGCAGGGGGCTATGGCTACACCTTC
v_call: TRBV29-1; d_call: NA; clone_size: NA; j_call: TRBJ2-3; cdr3_aa: CSVETASFTSAGTQYF; cdr3_nt: TGCAGCGTTGAAACGGCTAGCTTCACCTCGGCAGGTACGCAGTATTTT
v_call: TRBV28; d_call: TRBD2; clone_size: NA; j_call: TRBJ2-7; cdr3_aa: CASSLMGGAGEQYF; cdr3_nt: TGTGCCAGCAGTTTGATGGGAGGGGCGGGCGAGCAGTACTTC
v_call: TRBV20-1; d_call: TRBD1; clone_size: NA; j_call: TRBJ1-5; cdr3_aa: CSASARQGVGQPQHF; cdr3_nt: TGCAGTGCTAGTGCGCGGCAGGGGGTAGGGCAGCCCCAGCATTTT
v_call: TRBV29-1; d_call: NA; clone_size: NA; j_call: TRBJ1-1; cdr3_aa: CSVGAGVGTEAFF; cdr3_nt: TGCAGCGTTGGAGCAGGGGTAGGTACTGAAGCTTTCTTT